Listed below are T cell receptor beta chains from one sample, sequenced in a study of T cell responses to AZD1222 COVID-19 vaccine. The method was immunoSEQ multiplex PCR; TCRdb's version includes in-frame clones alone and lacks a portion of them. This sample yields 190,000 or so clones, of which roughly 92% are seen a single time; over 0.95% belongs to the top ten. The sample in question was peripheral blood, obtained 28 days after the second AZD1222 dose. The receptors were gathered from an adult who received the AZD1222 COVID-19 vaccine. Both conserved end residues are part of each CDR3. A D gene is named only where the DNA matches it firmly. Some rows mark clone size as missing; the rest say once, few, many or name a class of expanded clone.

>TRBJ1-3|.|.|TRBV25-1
TGTGCCAGCAGTGAGGGGGACACCTTCTCTGGAAACACCATATATTTT
CASSEGDTFSGNTIYF
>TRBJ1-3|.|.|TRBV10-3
TGTGCCATCAGTGAGGGTAGCTCTGGAAACACCATATATTTT
CAISEGSSGNTIYF
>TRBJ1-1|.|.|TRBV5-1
TGCGCCAGCAGCTTGGATTGGTCCCGCACTGAAGCTTTCTTT
CASSLDWSRTEAFF
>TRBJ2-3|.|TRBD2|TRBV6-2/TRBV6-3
TGTGCCAGCAGTGCACCGGGACTAGGATCCGATACGCAGTATTTT
CASSAPGLGSDTQYF
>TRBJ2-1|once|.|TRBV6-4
TGTGCCAGCAGTGACTCAGGGGGGAAGCAGTTCTTC
CASSDSGGKQFF
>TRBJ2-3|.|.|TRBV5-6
TGTGCCAGCAGCGGAGCCCGGGGGCAGTATTTT
CASSGARGQYF
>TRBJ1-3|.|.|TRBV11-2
TGTGCCAGCAGTAACTTTCTACAGGCCTTCTCTGGAAACACCATATATTTT
CASSNFLQAFSGNTIYF
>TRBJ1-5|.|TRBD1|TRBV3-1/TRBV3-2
TGTGCCAGCAGCTTCGGGACAGATAGCAATCAGCCCCAGCATTTT
CASSFGTDSNQPQHF
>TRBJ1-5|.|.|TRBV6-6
TGTGCCAGCAGTCAGGGGAGGGACGGGTATTCGGGACAGCCCCAGCATTTT
CASSQGRDGYSGQPQHF
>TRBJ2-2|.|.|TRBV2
TGTGCCAGCAGCATCACCCCAGGGTCCACCGGGGAGCTGTTTTTT
CASSITPGSTGELFF
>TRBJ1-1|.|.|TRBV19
TGTGCCAGTAGTATGATCCAAGGCGCCGAAGCTTTCTTT
CASSMIQGAEAFF
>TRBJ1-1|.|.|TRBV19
TGTGCCAGTAGTATTGCAGGGGTTGGTACTGAAGCTTTCTTT
CASSIAGVGTEAFF
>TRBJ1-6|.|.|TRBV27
TGTGCCAGCAGTCTGGCACAGGGCTACTCCTATAATTCACCCCTCCACTTT
CASSLAQGYSYNSPLHF
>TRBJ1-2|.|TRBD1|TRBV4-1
TGCGCCAGCAGCCATCCCGGGACAGGGAATGGCTACACCTTC
CASSHPGTGNGYTF
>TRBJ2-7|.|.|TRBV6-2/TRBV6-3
TGTGCCAGCAGTTACACAGGACAGATCGTGCACTTC
CASSYTGQIVHF
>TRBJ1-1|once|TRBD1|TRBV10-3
TGTGCCATCAGTGAACAGGGGGACACTGAAGCTTTCTTT
CAISEQGDTEAFF
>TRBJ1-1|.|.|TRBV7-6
TGTGCCAGCAGCTTAGCCGGGACTGCCGAAGCTTTCTTT
CASSLAGTAEAFF